This is a list of T cell receptor beta chains from one sample in a study of blood T cells in healthy people across ages. In TCRdb, the 5' RACE reads were re-called with MiXCR into one record per CDR3 protein. The table includes more than 900,000 distinct CDR3 sequences, approximately 32% detected once. These data were likewise used in another study, on T cells of mothers and their children.

Sequencing was performed on blood. Receptors originate from a woman aged 40 to 50 in good health. The CDR3 runs from the conserved cysteine through the conserved F or W. D genes are given only for firm matches. Where a row states a size, it is once, few, many or the class of an expanded clone; other rows omit it.

clone_size	cdr3_length	d_call	j_call	v_call	cdr3_aa	cdr3_nt
.	12	TRBD1	TRBJ2-1	TRBV29-1	CSVEETGNEQFF	TGCAGCGTTGAAGAGACAGGGAATGAGCAGTTCTTC
few	14	.	TRBJ1-5	TRBV7-2	CASSATQGGQPQHF	TGTGCCAGCAGCGCCACGCAGGGCGGGCAGCCCCAGCATTTT
many	13	TRBD1	TRBJ2-7	TRBV28	CASTAGTVNEQYF	TGTGCCAGCACCGCAGGGACAGTGAATGAGCAGTACTTC
few	15	TRBD1	TRBJ1-6	TRBV9	CASSVGGQGGSPLHF	TGTGCCAGCAGCGTAGGGGGACAGGGGGGTTCACCCCTCCACTTT
.	17	TRBD2	TRBJ2-1	TRBV5-1	CASSPGVAGAPYNEQFF	TGCGCCAGCAGTCCCGGGGTAGCGGGTGCCCCCTACAATGAGCAGTTCTTC
.	13	.	TRBJ2-7	TRBV29-1	CSVAGGAPYEQYF	TGCAGCGTTGCAGGAGGGGCACCCTACGAGCAGTACTTC
.	14	TRBD1	TRBJ1-2	TRBV27	CASSFRDRGIGYTF	TGTGCCAGCAGTTTCCGGGACAGGGGTATTGGCTACACCTTC
.	14	.	TRBJ1-1	TRBV6-5	CASSQRGTNTEAFF	TGTGCCAGCAGTCAAAGGGGAACGAACACTGAAGCTTTCTTT
.	15	.	TRBJ1-2	TRBV27	CASSLPGVRGYGYTF	TGTGCCAGCAGTTTACCGGGGGTCAGGGGCTATGGCTACACCTTC
.	10	.	TRBJ2-7	TRBV29-1	CSFTGVEQYF	TGCAGCTTCACCGGGGTCGAGCAGTACTTC
.	17	.	TRBJ1-3	TRBV7-2	CASSLSGSRNSGNTIYF	TGTGCCAGCAGCTTAAGTGGCAGCAGAAACTCTGGAAACACCATATATTTT
.	13	.	TRBJ2-7	TRBV4-1	CASSHSSVYEQYF	TGCGCCAGCAGCCATTCGTCCGTTTACGAGCAGTACTTC
.	14	TRBD1	TRBJ1-1	TRBV6-1	CASTGQGMNTEAFF	TGTGCCAGCACCGGACAGGGCATGAACACTGAAGCTTTCTTT
.	16	.	TRBJ2-5	TRBV21-1	CASSLERWHRQETQYF	TGTGCCAGCAGCCTAGAGAGGTGGCATCGGCAAGAGACCCAGTACTTC
many	11	.	TRBJ2-3	TRBV20-1	CSSPNTDTQYF	TGCAGTTCCCCCAACACAGATACGCAGTATTTT
.	15	.	TRBJ1-4	TRBV28	CASSLFGTSNEKLFF	TGTGCCAGCAGTTTATTTGGGACGTCTAATGAAAAACTGTTTTTT
few	16	TRBD2	TRBJ2-1	TRBV27	CASSLFSGGANNEQFF	TGTGCCAGCAGTTTATTTAGCGGGGGGGCAAACAATGAGCAGTTCTTC
.	14	TRBD1	TRBJ1-5	TRBV7-9	CASPLVGGRQPQHF	TGTGCCAGCCCTTTGGTAGGGGGCCGGCAGCCCCAGCATTTT
few	15	TRBD2	TRBJ2-7	TRBV7-2	CASSSQAGGENEQYF	TGTGCCAGCAGCTCACAAGCGGGGGGCGAAAACGAGCAGTACTTC
few	15	.	TRBJ1-5	TRBV7-3	CASSYQGLGYQPQHF	TGTGCCAGCAGCTACCAGGGGTTGGGGTATCAGCCCCAGCATTTT
.	13	.	TRBJ1-1	TRBV6-5	CASRPLVNAEAFF	TGTGCCAGCAGGCCACTAGTCAACGCTGAAGCTTTCTTT
many	16	.	TRBJ2-1	TRBV7-8	CASSLGTSGGGNEQFF	TGTGCCAGCAGCTTAGGGACGAGTGGAGGGGGGAATGAGCAGTTCTTC
many	16	TRBD1	TRBJ2-1	TRBV24-1	CATSDTTGGEVNEQFF	TGTGCCACCAGTGACACCACAGGGGGTGAAGTAAATGAGCAGTTCTTC
.	17	TRBD2	TRBJ2-7	TRBV28	CASSPEGYSGVSYEQYF	TGTGCCAGCAGCCCGGAGGGGTATAGCGGGGTCTCCTACGAGCAGTACTTC